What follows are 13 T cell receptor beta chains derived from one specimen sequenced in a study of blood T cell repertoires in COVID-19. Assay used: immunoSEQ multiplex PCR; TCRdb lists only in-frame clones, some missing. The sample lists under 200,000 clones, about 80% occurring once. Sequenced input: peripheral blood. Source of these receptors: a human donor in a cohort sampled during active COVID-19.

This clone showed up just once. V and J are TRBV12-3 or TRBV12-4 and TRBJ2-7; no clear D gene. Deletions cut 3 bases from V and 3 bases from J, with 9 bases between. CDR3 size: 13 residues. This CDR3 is CASSFPGHYEQYF. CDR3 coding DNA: TGTGCCAGCAGTTTCCCGGGTCACTACGAGCAGTACTTC.

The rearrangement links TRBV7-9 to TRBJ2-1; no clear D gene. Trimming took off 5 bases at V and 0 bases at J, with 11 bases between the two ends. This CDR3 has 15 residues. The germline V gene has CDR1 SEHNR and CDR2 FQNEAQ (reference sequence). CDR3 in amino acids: CASSPNRSSYNEQFF. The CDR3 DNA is TGTGCCAGCAGCCCCAATAGGAGCTCCTACAATGAGCAGTTCTTC.

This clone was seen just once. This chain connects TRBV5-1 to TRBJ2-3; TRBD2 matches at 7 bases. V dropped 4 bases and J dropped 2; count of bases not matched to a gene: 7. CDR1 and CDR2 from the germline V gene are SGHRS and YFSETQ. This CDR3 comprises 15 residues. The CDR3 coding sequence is TGCGCCAGCAGCCCCCGGGACTACGACACAGATACGCAGTATTTT. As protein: CASSPRDYDTDTQYF.

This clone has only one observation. This CDR3 is CASSLPGRTGNEQFF. The CDR3 bases are TGTGCCAGCAGCTTACCCGGGAGGACGGGCAATGAGCAGTTCTTC. This chain joins TRBV11-2 and TRBJ2-1; TRBD2 aligns across 7 bases. Germline loops: CDR1 SGHAT, CDR2 FQNNGV. Germline trimming cut 2 bases from V and 6 bases from J; bases unmatched to any gene: 7. The CDR3 contains 15 residues.

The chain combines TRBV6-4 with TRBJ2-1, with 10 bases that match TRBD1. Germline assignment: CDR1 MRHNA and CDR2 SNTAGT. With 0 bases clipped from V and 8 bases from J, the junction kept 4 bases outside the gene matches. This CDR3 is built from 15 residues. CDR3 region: CASSDSTGGYDEQFF. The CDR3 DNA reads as TGTGCCAGCAGTGACTCGACAGGGGGCTATGATGAGCAGTTCTTC.

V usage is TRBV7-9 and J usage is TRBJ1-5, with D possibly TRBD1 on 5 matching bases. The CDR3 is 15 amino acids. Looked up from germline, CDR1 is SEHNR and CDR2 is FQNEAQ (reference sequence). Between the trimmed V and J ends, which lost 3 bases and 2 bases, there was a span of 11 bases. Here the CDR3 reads CASSFWGDRNQPQHF. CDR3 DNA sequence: TGTGCCAGCAGCTTCTGGGGGGACCGCAATCAGCCCCAGCATTTT.

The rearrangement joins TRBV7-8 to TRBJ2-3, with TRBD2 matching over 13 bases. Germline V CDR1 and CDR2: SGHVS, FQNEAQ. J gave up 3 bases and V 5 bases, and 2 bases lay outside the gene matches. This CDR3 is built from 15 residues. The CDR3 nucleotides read TGTGCCAGCAGCATGGGACTAGCGGGGACAGATACGCAGTATTTT. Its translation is CASSMGLAGTDTQYF.

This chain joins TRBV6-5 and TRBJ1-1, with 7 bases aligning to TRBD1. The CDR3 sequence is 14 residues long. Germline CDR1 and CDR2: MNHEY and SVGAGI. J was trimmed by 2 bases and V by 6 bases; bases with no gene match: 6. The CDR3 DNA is TGTGCCAGCAGAATCAGGGGGGATAACACTGAAGCTTTCTTT. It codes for CASRIRGDNTEAFF.

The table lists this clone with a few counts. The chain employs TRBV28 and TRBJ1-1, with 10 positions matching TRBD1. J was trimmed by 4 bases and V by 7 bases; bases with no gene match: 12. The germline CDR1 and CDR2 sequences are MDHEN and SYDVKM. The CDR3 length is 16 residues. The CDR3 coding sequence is TGTGCCAGCACCCCGGGACAGGGGTCAGTCGCCACTGAAGCTTTCTTT. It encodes CASTPGQGSVATEAFF.

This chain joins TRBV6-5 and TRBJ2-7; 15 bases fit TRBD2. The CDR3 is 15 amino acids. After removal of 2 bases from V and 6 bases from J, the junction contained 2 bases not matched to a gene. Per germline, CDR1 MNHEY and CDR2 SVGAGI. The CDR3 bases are TGTGCCAGCAGTTACCGGGGACTAGCGGGAGGCGAGCAGTACTTC. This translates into CASSYRGLAGGEQYF.

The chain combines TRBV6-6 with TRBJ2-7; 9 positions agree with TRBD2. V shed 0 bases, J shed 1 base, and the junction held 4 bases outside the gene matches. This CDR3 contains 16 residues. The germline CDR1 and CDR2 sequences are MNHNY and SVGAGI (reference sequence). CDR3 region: CASSYSTTSGSYEQYF. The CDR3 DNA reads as TGTGCCAGCAGTTACTCCACGACTAGCGGATCCTACGAGCAGTACTTC.

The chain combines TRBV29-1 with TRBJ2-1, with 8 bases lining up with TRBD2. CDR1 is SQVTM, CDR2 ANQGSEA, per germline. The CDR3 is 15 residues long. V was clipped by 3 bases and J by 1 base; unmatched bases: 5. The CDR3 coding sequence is TGCAGCGTTGACTCTGCGGGAGGTTCCTACAATGAGCAGTTCTTC. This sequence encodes CSVDSAGGSYNEQFF.

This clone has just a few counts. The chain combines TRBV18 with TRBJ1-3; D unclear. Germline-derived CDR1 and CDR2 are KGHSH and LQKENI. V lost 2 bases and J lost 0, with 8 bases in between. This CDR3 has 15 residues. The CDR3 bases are TGTGCCAGCTCACCAATGGCGGGCTCTGGAAACACCATATATTTT. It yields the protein CASSPMAGSGNTIYF.